Sequencing of this T cell receptor (beta chain) was carried out in a study of cytomegalovirus exposure and HLA in healthy donors. 13 Jbeta primers and 60 Vbeta primers were used for the PCR. Clones were read by immunoSEQ multiplex PCR, and TCRdb kept only the in-frame ones, dropping some. This sample has some 110,000 clones; roughly a tenth occur once, and the top ten carry roughly 5%. The CDR3 has 14 residues. CDR1 is LNHDA and CDR2 is SQIVND in the germline V gene (reference sequence). Trimming took off 7 bases at V and 3 bases at J, with 13 bases between the two ends. Source material: PBMCs. The chain uses TRBV19 and TRBJ1-5; perhaps TRBD1 as D (6 bases). The sequence came from a man aged 40-55 years in good health and CMV-seropositive. The CDR3 DNA follows: TGTGCCAGTACGGGGACAAGGATCAATCAGCCCCAGCATTTT. This codes for CASTGTRINQPQHF.